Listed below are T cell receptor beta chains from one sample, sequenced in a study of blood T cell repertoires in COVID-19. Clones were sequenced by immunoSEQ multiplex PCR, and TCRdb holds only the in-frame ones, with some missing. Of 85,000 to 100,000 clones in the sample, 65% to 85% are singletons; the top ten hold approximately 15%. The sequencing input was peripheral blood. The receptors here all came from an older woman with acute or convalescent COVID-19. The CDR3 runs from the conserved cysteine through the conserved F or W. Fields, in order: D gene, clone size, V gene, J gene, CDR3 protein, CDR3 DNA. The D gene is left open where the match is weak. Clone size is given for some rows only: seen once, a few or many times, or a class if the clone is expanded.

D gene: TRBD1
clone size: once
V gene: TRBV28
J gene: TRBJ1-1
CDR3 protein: CASSPRTGNTEAFF
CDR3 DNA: TGTGCCAGCAGTCCCCGGACAGGGAACACTGAAGCTTTCTTT

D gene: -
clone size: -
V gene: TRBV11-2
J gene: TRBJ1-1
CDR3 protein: CASSLGGGVSEAFF
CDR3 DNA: TGTGCCAGCAGCTTAGGTGGGGGGGTGTCTGAAGCTTTCTTT

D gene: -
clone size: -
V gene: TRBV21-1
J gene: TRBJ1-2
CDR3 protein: CASSNCRTGWGGYTF
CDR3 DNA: TGTGCCAGCAGCAATTGTAGGACAGGGTGGGGTGGCTACACCTTC

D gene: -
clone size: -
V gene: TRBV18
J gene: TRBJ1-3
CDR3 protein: CASSQDRGNTIYF
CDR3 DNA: TGTGCCAGCTCCCAAGACAGGGGAAACACCATATATTTT

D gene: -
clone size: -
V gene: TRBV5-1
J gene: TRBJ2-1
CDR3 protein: CASSLGRPNEQFF
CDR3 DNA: TGCGCCAGCAGCTTGGGGCGGCCCAATGAGCAGTTCTTC

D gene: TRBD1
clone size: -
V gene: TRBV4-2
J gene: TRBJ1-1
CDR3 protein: CASSQGPTGGRSEAFF
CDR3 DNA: TGTGCCAGCAGCCAGGGACCGACAGGGGGCCGGAGTGAAGCTTTCTTT

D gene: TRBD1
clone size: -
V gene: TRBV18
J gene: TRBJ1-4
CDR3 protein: CASSPRQVVGGEKLFF
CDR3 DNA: TGTGCCAGCTCACCACGGCAGGTGGTAGGGGGCGAAAAACTGTTTTTT

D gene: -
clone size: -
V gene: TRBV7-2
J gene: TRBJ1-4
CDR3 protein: CASSPGDTANEKLFF
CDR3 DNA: TGTGCCAGCAGCCCAGGGGACACAGCTAATGAAAAACTGTTTTTT

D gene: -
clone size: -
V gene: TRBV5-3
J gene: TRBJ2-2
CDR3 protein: CASLTAQNTGELFF
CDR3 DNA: TGTGCCTCATTGACAGCGCAGAACACCGGGGAGCTGTTTTTT

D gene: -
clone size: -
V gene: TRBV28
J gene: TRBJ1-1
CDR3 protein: CASSFGWSTEAFF
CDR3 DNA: TGTGCCAGCAGCTTCGGGTGGAGCACTGAAGCTTTCTTT

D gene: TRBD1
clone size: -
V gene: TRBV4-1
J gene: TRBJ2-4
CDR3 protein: CASSHEAGGLAKNIQYF
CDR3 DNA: TGCGCCAGCAGCCACGAGGCAGGGGGTCTCGCCAAAAACATTCAGTACTTC

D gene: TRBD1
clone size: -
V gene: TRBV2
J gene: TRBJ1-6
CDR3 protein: CASSVDRGTYNSPLHF
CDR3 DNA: TGTGCCAGCAGTGTGGACAGGGGTACCTATAATTCACCCCTCCACTTT

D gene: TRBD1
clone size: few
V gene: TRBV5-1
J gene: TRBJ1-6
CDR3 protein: CASSSGQGLNNSPLHF
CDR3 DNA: TGCGCCAGCAGCTCAGGACAGGGCTTGAATAATTCACCCCTCCACTTT

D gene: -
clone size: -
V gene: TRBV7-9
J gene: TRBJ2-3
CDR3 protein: CASSPLLTDTQYF
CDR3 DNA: TGTGCCAGCAGCCCCCTTTTGACAGATACGCAGTATTTT

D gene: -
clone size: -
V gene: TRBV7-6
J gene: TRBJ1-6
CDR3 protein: CASSLGGGVRHNSPLHF
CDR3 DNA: TGTGCCAGCAGCTTAGGGGGAGGGGTTCGCCATAATTCACCCCTCCACTTT

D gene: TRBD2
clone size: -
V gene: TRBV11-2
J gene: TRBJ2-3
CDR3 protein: CASSLRLAVRGADTQYF
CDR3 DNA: TGTGCCAGCAGCTTAAGGCTAGCGGTGAGAGGTGCAGATACGCAGTATTTT

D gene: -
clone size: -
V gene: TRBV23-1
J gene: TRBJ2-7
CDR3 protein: CASSQSLNRDSYEQYF
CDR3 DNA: TGCGCCAGCAGTCAATCTCTGAACAGGGATTCCTACGAGCAGTACTTC

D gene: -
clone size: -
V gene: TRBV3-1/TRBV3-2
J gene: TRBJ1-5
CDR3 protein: CASSHSWSSGNQPQHF
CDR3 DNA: TGTGCCAGCAGCCACAGTTGGTCGTCTGGCAATCAGCCCCAGCATTTT

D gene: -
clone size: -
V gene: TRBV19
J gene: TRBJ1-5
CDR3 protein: CASSIADTSNQPQHF
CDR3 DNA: TGTGCCAGTAGTATAGCTGACACTAGCAATCAGCCCCAGCATTTT